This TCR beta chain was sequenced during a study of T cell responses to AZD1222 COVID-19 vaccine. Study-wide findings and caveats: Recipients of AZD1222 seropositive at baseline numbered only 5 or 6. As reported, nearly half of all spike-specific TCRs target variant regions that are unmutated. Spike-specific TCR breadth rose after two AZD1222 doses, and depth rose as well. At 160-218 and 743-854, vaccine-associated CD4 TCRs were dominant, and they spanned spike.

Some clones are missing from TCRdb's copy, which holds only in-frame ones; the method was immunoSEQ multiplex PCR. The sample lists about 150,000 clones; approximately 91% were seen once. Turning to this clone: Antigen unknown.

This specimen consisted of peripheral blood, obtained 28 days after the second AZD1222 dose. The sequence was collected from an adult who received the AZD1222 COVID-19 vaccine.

The CDR3 protein is CASSAGGVEGYQPQHF. The CDR3 coding sequence is TGTGCCAGCAGCGCCGGAGGAGTCGAAGGATATCAGCCCCAGCATTTT. V gene TRBV9 combines with J gene TRBJ1-5; no reliable D call. V was cut by 3 bases and J by 5 bases, with 18 bases left in between. In germline, CDR1 is SGDLS, CDR2 YYNGEE. The CDR3 extends over 16 amino acids.